This entry features one T cell receptor (beta chain) sequence. This specimen belongs to a study of blood T cell repertoires in COVID-19. Study-level information: Samples representing acute and convalescent COVID-19 were sourced from the United States, Italy and Spain. Sample material is recorded as cDNA or gDNA derived from T cells, B-cell-depleted T cells, or PBMCs.

Original data processing: Estimated nucleated cell counts came from reference gene primer amplification. Method: immunoSEQ multiplex PCR; TCRdb's copy keeps in-frame clones and lacks some. The DNA was the basis for D and trimming; V, J and clone size are from that table. The sample has 200,000 to 250,000 clones; approximately 79% are singletons. Sequenced input: peripheral blood. This sequence originates from a woman of 80 years or more with active or convalescent COVID-19.

DNA of the CDR3: TGCGCCAGCAGCGAACCGATTCGACTAGCGGGGGGCAAATACTCCTACGAGCAGTACTTC. The encoded protein is CASSEPIRLAGGKYSYEQYF. The J gene is TRBJ2-7, the V gene TRBV10-2; the match to TRBD2 covers 13 bases. V gave up 6 bases and J gave up 0 bases; unmatched junction bases: 17. CDR3 length equals 20 residues. CDR1 and CDR2 from the germline V gene are WSHSY and SAAADI.